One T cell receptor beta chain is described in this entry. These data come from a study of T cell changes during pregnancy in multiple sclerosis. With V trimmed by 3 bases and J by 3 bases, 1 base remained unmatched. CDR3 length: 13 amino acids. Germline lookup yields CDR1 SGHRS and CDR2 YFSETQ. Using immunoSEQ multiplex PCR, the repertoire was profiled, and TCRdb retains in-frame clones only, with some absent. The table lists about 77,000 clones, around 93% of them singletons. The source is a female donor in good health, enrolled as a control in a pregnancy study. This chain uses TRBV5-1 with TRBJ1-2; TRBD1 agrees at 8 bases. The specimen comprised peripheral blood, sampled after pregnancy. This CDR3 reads CASSSGQDYGYTF. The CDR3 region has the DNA TGCGCCAGCAGCTCGGGACAGGACTATGGCTACACCTTC. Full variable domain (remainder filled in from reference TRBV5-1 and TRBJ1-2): KAGVTQTPRYLIKTRGQQVTLSCSPISGHRSVSWYQQTPGQGLQFLFEYFSETQRNKGNFPGRFSGRQFSNSRSEMNVSTLELGDSALYLCASSSGQDYGYTFGSGTRLTVV.